The rows below give T cell receptor beta chains drawn from one sample of a study of OX40 agonist ivuxolimab in advanced cancers. The table came from immunoSEQ multiplex PCR; TCRdb's copy has only in-frame clones and leaves some out. Seen here are roughly 80,000 clones, around 80% observed once, and the top ten hold roughly 1.9%. The source material was CD4+ or CD8+ T cells sorted from blood, sampled in a trial of the OX40 agonist ivuxolimab. These TCRs come from an adult with an advanced solid tumor such as melanoma, head and neck, liver or kidney cancer. CDR3s include the opening cysteine and the closing phenylalanine or tryptophan. Each record gives: D gene, J gene, V gene, clone size, CDR3 DNA, CDR3 protein. The D gene is left open where the match is weak. Rows may omit the clone size; those that give it use once, few, many or a size class.

NA,TRBJ2-2,TRBV5-1,NA,TGCGCCAGCAGCCACACGAACACCGGGGAGCTGTTTTTT,CASSHTNTGELFF
NA,TRBJ2-2,TRBV30,NA,TGTGCCTGCTCGGGACTGAACACCGGGGAGCTGTTTTTT,CACSGLNTGELFF
NA,TRBJ1-4,TRBV28,NA,TGTGCCAGCAGTTTCGGACAGAAAAAACTGTTTTTT,CASSFGQKKLFF
TRBD1,TRBJ1-5,TRBV2,NA,TGTGCCAGCAGTCAAACTACAGGGGCGGATCAGCCCCAGCATTTT,CASSQTTGADQPQHF
TRBD1,TRBJ1-6,TRBV6-5,NA,TGTGCCAGCAGTTACGGCCGGGGACAGGGTCATTCACCCCTCCACTTT,CASSYGRGQGHSPLHF
NA,TRBJ1-2,TRBV10-3,NA,TGTGCCATCAGTGACAACTATGGCTACACCTTC,CAISDNYGYTF
TRBD1,TRBJ1-1,TRBV9,NA,TGTGCCAGCAGCACAAGACAGGGGGACACTGAAGCTTTCTTT,CASSTRQGDTEAFF
NA,TRBJ2-3,TRBV2,NA,TGTGCCAGCAGTGAAGCCCGCACAGATACGCAGTATTTT,CASSEARTDTQYF
NA,TRBJ1-6,TRBV14,once,TGTGCCAGCAGCCACTCCGGGGGCACTTCACCCCTCCACTTT,CASSHSGGTSPLHF
NA,TRBJ2-1,TRBV6-5,NA,TGTGCCAGCAGTTACTCTGGCCTATCCTACAATGAGCAGTTCTTC,CASSYSGLSYNEQFF
TRBD1,TRBJ2-3,TRBV7-3,NA,TGTGCCAGCAGCTCTAGGGGGCAAGGTGGCGATACGCAGTATTTT,CASSSRGQGGDTQYF
TRBD1,TRBJ2-2,TRBV5-4,NA,TGTGCCAGCAGCCTTTGGACAGGGGGGACCGGGGAGCTGTTTTTT,CASSLWTGGTGELFF
NA,TRBJ1-3,TRBV6-1,few,TGTGCCAGCTCGGAGAGGGTCTTCGGAAACACCATATATTTT,CASSERVFGNTIYF
NA,TRBJ2-7,TRBV5-4,NA,TGTGCCAGCAGCTTAGGGAGCTCCTACGAGCAGTACTTC,CASSLGSSYEQYF
TRBD1,TRBJ1-2,TRBV29-1,NA,TGCAGCGTTCCCGTTGGTGGGACAGGGGCCGATGGTTCCGGCTACACCTTC,CSVPVGGTGADGSGYTF
NA,TRBJ2-7,TRBV12-1,few,TGTGCCGTATTAGCAGGGTTTATATACGAGCAGTACTTC,CAVLAGFIYEQYF
NA,TRBJ1-4,TRBV28,once,TGTGCCAGCAGCTATGGGAGTGAAAAACTGTTTTTT,CASSYGSEKLFF
TRBD2,TRBJ2-3,TRBV28,once,TGTGCCAGCAGCACAGGGACTAGCGTGGATACGCAGTATTTT,CASSTGTSVDTQYF
NA,TRBJ2-7,TRBV11-1,NA,TGTGCCAGCCGAATCGAGGGGGGGGCCGGCGAGCAGTACTTC,CASRIEGGAGEQYF
NA,TRBJ1-1,TRBV5-1,NA,TGCGCCAGCAGCACACCACAGGGCGGAAGCACTGAAGCTTTCTTT,CASSTPQGGSTEAFF
NA,TRBJ2-7,TRBV11-3,NA,TGTGCCAGCAGCCCCGGTGGTAGCCTCTACGAGCAGTACTTC,CASSPGGSLYEQYF
NA,TRBJ2-5,TRBV19,few,TGTGCCAGTAGTATGGGGTCTACCCAAGAGACCCAGTACTTC,CASSMGSTQETQYF
NA,TRBJ2-6,TRBV6-5,NA,TGTGCCAGCAGTTTCGGGATTTCCTCTGGGGCCAACGTCCTGACTTTC,CASSFGISSGANVLTF
TRBD1,TRBJ2-2,TRBV2,NA,TGTGCCAGCACTCGACAGGGGACCCGAAGGGAGCTGTTTTTT,CASTRQGTRRELFF
NA,TRBJ1-2,TRBV19,NA,TGTGCCAGTAGTACGGACAGAGGCCGCTATGGCTACACCTTC,CASSTDRGRYGYTF
NA,TRBJ2-2,TRBV5-1,NA,TGCGCCAGCAGCCTGGACCACGACCTAGGGATGGGGGAGCTGTTTTTT,CASSLDHDLGMGELFF
NA,TRBJ2-7,TRBV7-9,few,TGTGCCAGCAGCCCCCCCCGGGGAGGCGAGCAGTACTTC,CASSPPRGGEQYF
TRBD1,TRBJ2-3,TRBV25-1,few,TGTGCCAGCAGTGAGGGACAGGGGAGGACAGATACGCAGTATTTT,CASSEGQGRTDTQYF
TRBD1,TRBJ2-1,TRBV28,once,TGTGCCAGCGCTGACAGGGGATTCCGGTACAATGAGCAGTTCTTC,CASADRGFRYNEQFF
NA,TRBJ2-2,TRBV5-5,NA,TGTGCCGGGTCACGAGGGGCGGACACCGGGGAGCTGTTTTTT,CAGSRGADTGELFF
NA,TRBJ2-7,TRBV5-1,NA,TGCGCCAGCAGCGACGGGACGACTCTCAACCACGAGCAGTACTTC,CASSDGTTLNHEQYF
NA,TRBJ1-2,TRBV5-6,NA,TGTGCCAGCAGCCCCTGGGGGGGTCCCGACTATGGCTACACCTTC,CASSPWGGPDYGYTF
NA,TRBJ2-2,TRBV27,NA,TGTGCCAGCAGTTTACGGGGGCTGAGCACCGGGGAGCTGTTTTTT,CASSLRGLSTGELFF
NA,TRBJ1-1,TRBV7-2,NA,TGTGCCAGCAGCTTATTATCGGTGGAGAACACTGAAGCTTTCTTT,CASSLLSVENTEAFF
NA,TRBJ2-5,TRBV5-1,NA,TGCGCCAGCAGCTTGAAGACTAGACAAGAGACCCAGTACTTC,CASSLKTRQETQYF
NA,TRBJ1-2,TRBV27,NA,TGTGCCAGCAGTTTTCGAGGGAACTATGGCTACACCTTC,CASSFRGNYGYTF
NA,TRBJ1-5,TRBV10-3,once,TGTGCCATCAGTAAAGGAGGCGGTAGCAATCAGCCCCAGCATTTT,CAISKGGGSNQPQHF
NA,TRBJ1-5,TRBV19,NA,TGTGCCAGTACCGGCGGCAGGGTAGGAAATCAGCCCCAGCATTTT,CASTGGRVGNQPQHF
TRBD1,TRBJ2-3,TRBV9,NA,TGTGCCAGCAGCAGACCGGGACAGGGACCAGATACGCAGTATTTT,CASSRPGQGPDTQYF
TRBD1,TRBJ2-3,TRBV6-5,NA,TGTGCCAGCAGTTTTACGGGACAGGGGCGCCCAGATACGCAGTATTTT,CASSFTGQGRPDTQYF
NA,TRBJ2-5,TRBV10-3,once,TGTGCCATCAGTGACATCCGGGGGCACGAGACCCAGTACTTC,CAISDIRGHETQYF
NA,TRBJ2-5,TRBV6-6,NA,TGTGCCAGCGGGCCAGCGAGCCAAGAGACCCAGTACTTC,CASGPASQETQYF
TRBD1,TRBJ1-1,TRBV18,NA,TGTGCCAGCTCACCACGGGGACAGGGGGACACTGAAGCTTTCTTT,CASSPRGQGDTEAFF
TRBD1,TRBJ1-2,TRBV11-2,once,TGTGCCAGCAGCTTAGAAAGACAGGGGGCGGACTATGGCTACACCTTC,CASSLERQGADYGYTF
TRBD1,TRBJ2-1,TRBV14,NA,TGTGCCAGCAGCCCTCCGGGACAGCCCTACAATGAGCAGTTCTTC,CASSPPGQPYNEQFF
TRBD1,TRBJ2-4,TRBV7-9,few,TGTGCCAGCAGCCAAATCCGACAGGGCGACATTCAGTACTTC,CASSQIRQGDIQYF
TRBD2,TRBJ2-5,TRBV7-8,few,TGTGCCAGCAGCCCTGGGACTAGCAGAGATTCTGAGACCCAGTACTTC,CASSPGTSRDSETQYF
NA,TRBJ2-6,TRBV18,NA,TGTGCCAGCTCAGAAAAAGCAGGGACTGGGGCCAACGTCCTGACTTTC,CASSEKAGTGANVLTF
NA,TRBJ1-2,TRBV7-2,NA,TGTGCCAGCAGCTTAGCGCAGGGGCGGTTAGGCTACACCTTC,CASSLAQGRLGYTF
NA,TRBJ1-1,TRBV2,once,TGTGCCAGCAGTGCTGAGGTGAACACTGAAGCTTTCTTT,CASSAEVNTEAFF
TRBD2,TRBJ2-2,TRBV2,NA,TGTGCCAGCAGGGAGGATCGGGGGGGTTCCGGGGAGCTGTTTTTT,CASREDRGGSGELFF
NA,TRBJ2-3,TRBV18,NA,TGTGCCAGCTCACGCGGACAGAGCACAGATACGCAGTATTTT,CASSRGQSTDTQYF
NA,TRBJ1-2,TRBV30,NA,TGTGCCTGGGTAAACTATGGCTACACCTTC,CAWVNYGYTF
NA,TRBJ2-7,TRBV7-6,NA,TGTGCCAGCAGCGCCGGGACCTTCAACGAGCAGTACTTC,CASSAGTFNEQYF
NA,TRBJ1-2,TRBV7-8,NA,TGTGCCAGCAGCTTACCTGGGGACGGCTACACCTTC,CASSLPGDGYTF
NA,TRBJ1-1,TRBV2,NA,TGTGCCAGCAGACCGGGGCAGGGGAACACTGAAGCTTTCTTT,CASRPGQGNTEAFF
NA,TRBJ1-1,TRBV5-1,NA,TGCGCCAGCAGTGCGTGGGAAGGGACTGAAGCTTTCTTT,CASSAWEGTEAFF
NA,TRBJ1-5,TRBV19,few,TGTGCCAGTAGTTTGCAGCAGAATCAGCCCCAGCATTTT,CASSLQQNQPQHF